These 4 T cell receptor beta chains share one sample of origin, sequenced in a study of CD8+ T cells in alopecia areata. As the sequencing template, cDNA was produced by extracting RNA and reverse transcribing it. Clones were sequenced by immunoSEQ multiplex PCR, and TCRdb holds only the in-frame ones, with some missing. This sample carries 200,000 to 250,000 clones, approximately 40% of them seen once, and the ten largest clones take 2.6%. Treatment here: oral pan-JAK inhibitor, 5-10 mg twice daily. The sample was CD4+ T cells sorted from blood, taken around week 37, from a patient treated with tofacitinib. These receptors were obtained from a human donor with alopecia areata.

The rearrangement uses TRBV7-2 and TRBJ2-3; 7 bases line up with TRBD2. Germline trimming cut 5 bases from V and 3 bases from J; bases unmatched to any gene: 8. This CDR3 spans 15 amino acids. Germline lookup yields CDR1 SGHTA and CDR2 FQGNSA. Written as DNA, the CDR3 is TGTGCCAGCAGCCGGGGAGGGGTTGGGACAGATACGCAGTATTTT. Translation: CASSRGGVGTDTQYF.

The sample holds a few counts of this clone. The chain combines TRBV7-2 with TRBJ2-7; D possibly corresponds to TRBD2 (6 bases). Trimming cost V 8 bases and J 1 base, with 15 bases left between them. Per the germline V gene, CDR1 is SGHTA and CDR2 is FQGNSA. CDR3 length equals 14 residues. The CDR3 nucleotides read TGTGCCAGCGGTATCCCGGGAGCTTCCTACGAGCAGTACTTC. Protein product: CASGIPGASYEQYF.

This clone appeared once. Here the CDR3 DNA reads TGTGCCAGCAACCGGGACAGGGGGGCTGGGGCCAACGTCCTGACTTTC. Translation: CASNRDRGAGANVLTF. The chain has TRBV2 and TRBJ2-6, with 11 bases lining up with TRBD1. This CDR3 is built from 16 residues. Germline V gene lookup returns CDR1 SNHLY and CDR2 FYNNEI. The ends lost 7 bases at V and 2 bases at J; junction bases unmatched: 4. The full variable domain, rest sourced from reference TRBV2 and TRBJ2-6, is EPEVTQTPSHQVTQMGQEVILRCVPISNHLYFYWYRQILGQKVEFLVSFYNNEISEKSEIFDDQFSVERPDGSNFTLKIRSTKLEDSAMYFCASNRDRGAGANVLTFGAGSRLTVL.

V is TRBV29-1 and J is TRBJ2-2; 8 bases fit TRBD1. This CDR3 has 15 amino acids. The J segment lost 8 bases and the V segment lost 8 bases, leaving 16 bases of the junction unmatched. The germline gives CDR1 SQVTM, CDR2 ANQGSEA. CDR3 amino acids: CSQMNGQGTGGELFF. CDR3 bases: TGCAGCCAGATGAACGGACAGGGAACAGGGGGGGAGCTGTTTTTT.